The next 31 T cell receptor beta chains were all read from a single sample in a study of high-grade serous ovarian cancer treatment subgroups. This table comes from immunoSEQ multiplex PCR, and its TCRdb copy is limited to in-frame clones, with some not included. The table lists roughly 12,000 clones, less than 90% of them singletons, with more than 6.5% in the top ten. Tumor samples were obtained before definitive surgery or chemotherapy. The sample taken for sequencing was tumor tissue. These receptors all come from a human donor with high-grade serous ovarian cancer.

This clone turned up a few times. The chain recombines TRBV29-1 with TRBJ1-1; 9 bases fit TRBD1. The V and J ends lost 6 bases and 4 bases, in that order; junction bases with no gene match: 3. This CDR3 contains 12 residues. CDR1 and CDR2 from the germline V gene are SQVTM and ANQGSEA. The CDR3 DNA sequence: TGCAGCGTCGGACAGGGGCCCACTGAAGCTTTCTTT. The encoded protein is CSVGQGPTEAFF.

V is TRBV28 and J is TRBJ2-7; 8 bases are shared with TRBD2. Germline CDR1 is MDHEN and CDR2 is SYDVKM. After removal of 5 bases from V and 7 bases from J, the junction contained 1 base not matched to a gene. The CDR3 covers 11 residues. CDR3 DNA: TGTGCCAGCAGTCGACTAGCGGAGCAGTACTTC. Encoded protein: CASSRLAEQYF.

The rearrangement links TRBV28 to TRBJ1-2; 9 bases line up with TRBD1. J gave up 8 bases and V 5 bases, and 12 bases lay outside the gene matches. The CDR3 runs to 15 residues. Germline V gene sequence: CDR1 MDHEN, CDR2 SYDVKM. As DNA, the CDR3 is TGTGCCAGCAGTCGAGGGGTACAGGGGGCGCCCGGCTACACCTTC. Translation gives CASSRGVQGAPGYTF.

The V and J genes are TRBV6-1 and TRBJ1-2; D call uncertain. Germline V gene lookup returns CDR1 MNHNS and CDR2 SASEGT. V lost 2 bases to trimming and J lost 4 bases, with 11 bases between them. The CDR3 extends over 14 amino acids. As DNA, the CDR3 is TGTGCCAGCAGTGAATACGGCAGAGGCTATGGCTACACCTTC. Translated: CASSEYGRGYGYTF.

The chain uses TRBV2 and TRBJ2-1; 7 bases are a match to TRBD2. After removal of 2 bases from V and 0 bases from J, the junction contained 7 bases not matched to a gene. This CDR3 region has 17 residues. In germline, CDR1 is SNHLY, CDR2 FYNNEI. The CDR3 DNA sequence: TGTGCCAGCAGTGAACAAGCGGGGTACGGCTCCTACAATGAGCAGTTCTTC. As protein: CASSEQAGYGSYNEQFF.

This clone came up once. The chain links TRBV30 to TRBJ2-5, with a possible D match to TRBD1 (7 bases). Trimming took off 7 bases at V and 2 bases at J, with 26 bases between the two ends. The CDR3 consists of 17 residues. In germline, CDR1 is GTSNPN, CDR2 SVGIG (reference sequence). The CDR3 is CASRGSAGQGVQETQYF. In DNA, the CDR3 is TGTGCCTCCCGGGGGAGCGCGGGCCAGGGGGTTCAAGAGACCCAGTACTTC.

This chain links TRBV11-3 with TRBJ2-1; a possible D gene is TRBD2 (7 bases). Germline CDR1 reads SGHNT; CDR2 reads YENEEA. V shed 4 bases and J shed 12 bases, with 22 bases lying between them. This CDR3 region has 15 residues. CDR3 protein: CASSSGEGGRGVQFF. Here the CDR3 DNA reads TGTGCCAGCAGCTCCGGGGAGGGGGGCAGGGGCGTGCAGTTCTTC.

The chain uses TRBV11-2 and TRBJ1-5; possibly TRBD1 for D (5 bases). The CDR3 is 13 amino acids. Germline-derived CDR1 and CDR2 are SGHAT and FQNNGV. Trimming took off 3 bases at V and 5 bases at J, with 8 bases between the two ends. The DNA of the CDR3 is TGTGCCAGCAGCTTGGGGGACCATCAGCCCCAGCATTTT. Its translation: CASSLGDHQPQHF.

This sequence joins TRBV6-6 and TRBJ1-3; D perhaps matches TRBD1 (5 bases). The CDR3 sequence is 15 residues long. Germline V lookup: CDR1 MNHNY, CDR2 SVGAGI (reference sequence). V lost 2 bases, J lost 4 bases, and 12 bases lay in between. The CDR3 region has the DNA TGTGCCAGCAGTTACCCCGGCAGGGCCGGAAACACCATATATTTT. Its translation is CASSYPGRAGNTIYF.

This chain uses TRBV4-1 with TRBJ2-2, with 15 bases lining up with TRBD2. Germline trimming cut 2 bases from V and 4 bases from J; bases unmatched to any gene: 2. Germline V gene data show CDR1 as MGHRA and CDR2 as YSYEKL. The CDR3 is 17 amino acids. The CDR3 DNA is TGCGCCAGCAGCCAAAGGACTAGCGGGAGGGCCACCGGGGAGCTGTTTTTT. Translated, it gives CASSQRTSGRATGELFF.

The J gene is TRBJ2-5, the V gene TRBV11-2, with D unclear. The J call may be wrong; the DNA end is better matched by TRBJ2-7. Germline-derived CDR1 and CDR2 are SGHAT and FQNNGV. This CDR3 is 14 amino acids long. The CDR3 coding sequence is TGTGCCAGCAGCTTAGTAGCCAGCTCCTACGAGCAGTACTTC. This encodes CASSLVASSYEQYF.

This sequence joins TRBV13 and TRBJ1-2; D gene uncertain. Trimming cost V 5 bases and J 0 bases, with 10 bases left between them. The CDR3 is 14 amino acids. The V gene's germline CDR1 is PRHDT and CDR2 FYEKMQ (reference sequence). Written as DNA, the CDR3 is TGTGCCAGCAGCCCTCACCCAGCTAACTATGGCTACACCTTC. Translation gives CASSPHPANYGYTF.

This chain joins TRBV5-1 and TRBJ2-6; no clear D gene. The V gene lost 6 bases and the J gene lost 2 bases, with 6 bases spanning the gap. This CDR3 has 13 residues. Germline V lookup: CDR1 SGHRS, CDR2 YFSETQ. DNA of the CDR3: TGCGCCAGCATGTCGGCTGGGGCCAACGTCCTGACTTTC. It is translated as CASMSAGANVLTF.

This clone was observed a handful of times. The CDR3 nucleotides are TGTGCCAGCAGACGGACAGGGGGCACCTATGGCTACACCTTC. It translates to CASRRTGGTYGYTF. This chain links TRBV27 with TRBJ1-2, with 11 bases identical to TRBD1. Germline CDR1 and CDR2: MNHEY and SMNVEV (reference sequence). The V gene end was trimmed by 6 bases and the J gene end by 4 bases; junction bases not matched to a gene: 4. The CDR3 sequence is 14 residues long.

This clone was seen more than once but under ten times. The chain is built from TRBV7-9 and TRBJ1-2; D not resolved. Germline V lookup: CDR1 SEHNR, CDR2 FQNEAQ (reference sequence). The CDR3 length is 12 residues. Trimming took 3 bases from V and 8 from J, leaving 10 bases between them. CDR3 sequence reads: CASSLSGQGYTF. CDR3 in DNA: TGTGCCAGCAGCTTGTCAGGTCAAGGCTACACCTTC. The full variable domain, in which reference TRBV7-9 and TRBJ1-2 provide the parts outside the CDR3, is DTGVSQNPRHKITKRGQNVTFRCDPISEHNRLYWYRQTLGQGPEFLTYFQNEAQLEKSRLLSDRFSAERPKGSFSTLEIQRTEQGDSAMYLCASSLSGQGYTFGSGTRLTVV.

The gene calls are TRBV10-3 and TRBJ1-1, with a weak D call TRBD1 (5 bases). CDR3 length: 14 residues. Per the germline V gene, CDR1 is ENHRY and CDR2 is SYGVKD. Trimming stripped 0 bases from V and 11 bases from J, with 16 bases between. The CDR3 reads CAISESGVSLWAFF. CDR3 bases: TGTGCCATCAGTGAGTCGGGGGTTTCCCTTTGGGCTTTCTTT.

There are a few counts of this clone. This rearrangement joins TRBV4-1 to TRBJ2-2; no clear D. The CDR3 loop spans 15 amino acids. Trimming shortened V by 3 bases and J by 9 bases, and 17 bases separated the two germline ends. Germline V gene lookup returns CDR1 MGHRA and CDR2 YSYEKL. The CDR3: CASSQVANGLRELFF. The CDR3 coding sequence is TGCGCCAGCAGCCAGGTAGCCAATGGGCTCCGGGAGCTGTTTTTT.

V and J are TRBV29-1 and TRBJ1-1, with D perhaps matching TRBD1 (6 bases). The germline V gene has CDR1 SQVTM and CDR2 ANQGSEA. V was cut by 2 bases and J by 1 base, with 8 bases left in between. The CDR3 has 13 amino acids. The DNA for the CDR3 is TGCAGCGTTGAACGAGGGGGGAACACTGAAGCTTTCTTT. It is translated as CSVERGGNTEAFF. The variable domain in full, completed from reference TRBV29-1 and TRBJ1-1, reads SAVISQKPSRDICQRGTSLTIQCQVDSQVTMMFWYRQQPGQSLTLIATANQGSEATYESGFVIDKFPISRPNLTFSTLTVSNMSPEDSSIYLCSVERGGNTEAFFGQGTRLTVV.

A few counts support this clone. The chain is built from TRBV19 and TRBJ1-5; D remains unclear. V lost 3 bases to trimming and J lost 1 base, with 7 bases between them. The CDR3 consists of 14 residues. From germline, CDR1 is LNHDA and CDR2 SQIVND (reference sequence). CDR3 sequence (DNA): TGTGCCAGTAGTATTTGGGGAAGCAATCAGCCCCAGCATTTT. Amino acids: CASSIWGSNQPQHF.

This rearrangement joins TRBV6-1 to TRBJ2-7, with D hard to call. The germline V gene encodes CDR1 MNHNS and CDR2 SASEGT. The CDR3 covers 16 residues. The germline V and J ends were trimmed by 2 bases and 1 base, with 15 bases remaining between them. CDR3 protein: CASSESSPARSYEQYF. The CDR3 region has the DNA TGTGCCAGCAGTGAATCGTCTCCGGCGCGTTCCTACGAGCAGTACTTC.

This clone was observed a single time. V gene TRBV27 combines with J gene TRBJ2-7, with D perhaps matching TRBD1 (7 bases). Germline CDR1 reads MNHEY; CDR2 reads SMNVEV (reference sequence). The CDR3 consists of 19 residues. The V end lost 5 bases, the J end lost 3 bases, and 29 bases lay between the germline ends. The CDR3 loop reads CASSPRGTAGRNWGYEQYF. The CDR3 bases are TGTGCCAGCAGTCCCCGGGGGACAGCCGGAAGGAATTGGGGCTACGAGCAGTACTTC.

The chain carries TRBV27 and TRBJ1-1, with 8 bases aligning to TRBD1. This CDR3 contains 14 residues. Germline lookup yields CDR1 MNHEY and CDR2 SMNVEV (reference sequence). V lost 5 bases and J lost 2; bases outside the gene matches: 4. This CDR3 reads CASSPRGPNTEAFF. The DNA for the CDR3 is TGTGCCAGCAGTCCCAGGGGGCCCAACACTGAAGCTTTCTTT.

V and J are TRBV19 and TRBJ1-1, with D hard to call. V gave up 4 bases and J gave up 6 bases, with 15 bases separating them. Germline V gene lookup returns CDR1 LNHDA and CDR2 SQIVND (reference sequence). The CDR3 sequence is 14 residues long. The CDR3 DNA sequence: TGTGCCAGTAGTAGGAAGCGGGGTTCACCTGAAGCTTTCTTT. Amino acid sequence: CASSRKRGSPEAFF.

On this clone itself: One end of the junction is discordant with germline, which a read error may explain. The V call is TRBV28, the J call TRBJ2-1; 14 positions match TRBD2. The V gene's germline CDR1 is MDHEN and CDR2 SYDVKM. CDR3 length: 14 residues. The CDR3 coding sequence is TGTGCCAGCAGTTTATGGACTAGCGGGAGGGCCGTGCTCTTC. This translates into CASSLWTSGRAVLF.

The chain uses TRBV5-1 and TRBJ2-7, with 10 positions matching TRBD2. The germline V gene has CDR1 SGHRS and CDR2 YFSETQ. J lost 5 bases, V lost 7 bases, and 12 bases had no gene match. The CDR3 extends over 15 amino acids. CDR3 region: CASVVLAGDRNEQYF. For the CDR3, the DNA is TGCGCCAGCGTTGTTCTAGCGGGAGATCGGAACGAGCAGTACTTC.

This clone has a single count. This chain uses TRBV2 with TRBJ2-1; 9 bases align to TRBD1. There are 13 residues in the CDR3. V shed 8 bases and J 4 bases; nucleotides not matched to a gene: 3. Germline CDR1 reads SNHLY; CDR2 reads FYNNEI. CDR3 nucleotides: TGTGCCAGCTCGGGACAGGGATACAATGAGCAGTTCTTC. The encoded protein is CASSGQGYNEQFF.

This sequence joins TRBV6-5 and TRBJ2-5, with D tentatively TRBD1 (5 bases). Near its end, the DNA agrees better with TRBJ2-7, so the J call may be wrong. This CDR3 spans 14 amino acids. CDR1 and CDR2 from the germline V gene are MNHEY and SVGAGI. CDR3 sequence (DNA): TGTGCCAGCAGGGTCAGGGTGAGATCCTACGAGCAGTACTTC. Protein product: CASRVRVRSYEQYF.

This rearrangement joins TRBV19 to TRBJ2-2, with unresolved D. Germline-derived CDR1 and CDR2 are LNHDA and SQIVND (reference sequence). Trimming removed 5 bases from V and 5 bases from J, with 15 bases in between. The CDR3 spans 15 residues. For the CDR3, the DNA is TGTGCCAGTAGTTTTTCGGTGACAATAACCGGGGAGCTGTTTTTT. Encoded protein: CASSFSVTITGELFF.

The rearrangement joins TRBV6-5 to TRBJ2-6; D ambiguous. The germline V gene has CDR1 MNHEY and CDR2 SVGAGI. V lost 0 bases to trimming and J lost 0 bases, with 6 bases between them. The CDR3 totals 16 residues. As DNA, the CDR3 is TGTGCCAGCAGTTACTCGAAACACTCTGGGGCCAACGTCCTGACTTTC. This translates into CASSYSKHSGANVLTF.

This CDR3 is CASSFLRGGLYNEQFF. CDR3 sequence (DNA): TGTGCCAGCAGCTTCCTAAGGGGAGGGCTTTACAATGAGCAGTTCTTC. The chain uses TRBV11-2 and TRBJ2-1; 7 bases are a match to TRBD2. After removal of 3 bases from V and 4 bases from J, the junction contained 9 bases not matched to a gene. The CDR3 is 16 residues long. Germline V gene sequence: CDR1 SGHAT, CDR2 FQNNGV.

This CDR3 reads CASSLAVSQFDSPLHF. DNA for the CDR3: TGTGCCAGCAGCTTGGCCGTGTCGCAGTTCGATTCACCCCTCCACTTT. The chain combines TRBV5-5 with TRBJ1-6; D is ambiguous. V lost 0 bases and J lost 8, with 15 bases in between. Germline V gene data show CDR1 as SGHKS and CDR2 as YYEKEE (reference sequence). This CDR3 comprises 16 residues.